What follows are 27 T cell receptor beta chains derived from one specimen sequenced in a study of T cell changes during pregnancy in multiple sclerosis. Produced via immunoSEQ multiplex PCR; TCRdb's table is partial and in-frame only. The repertoire includes tens of thousands of clones, about 96% of them detected once, and 2.5% sits in the top ten. The material was CD8+ T cells from peripheral blood mononuclear cells, obtained after pregnancy. These TCRs come from a female donor with multiple sclerosis, enrolled in a pregnancy study.

The chain couples TRBV28 to TRBJ1-1; tentatively, D is TRBD1 (6 bases). Trimming took off 6 bases at V and 1 base at J, with 15 bases between the two ends. This CDR3 is built from 15 residues. In germline, CDR1 is MDHEN, CDR2 SYDVKM. DNA for the CDR3: TGTGCCAGCAGCACGGGGGGGGCACCGAACACTGAAGCTTTCTTT. This codes for CASSTGGAPNTEAFF.

This chain uses TRBV27 with TRBJ2-7, with TRBD2 matching over 9 bases. CDR1 and CDR2 (germline): MNHEY, SMNVEV (reference sequence). The CDR3 covers 13 residues. V was clipped by 2 bases and J by 6 bases; unmatched bases: 2. The CDR3 DNA follows: TGTGCCAGCAGTTTAGCGGGAGGGATCGAGCAGTACTTC. Translating it yields CASSLAGGIEQYF.

The chain uses TRBV7-2 and TRBJ2-6; maybe TRBD2 (5 bases). CDR1 and CDR2 from the germline V gene are SGHTA and FQGNSA. This CDR3 is 17 amino acids long. The V end lost 0 bases, the J end lost 2 bases, and 11 bases lay between the germline ends. The CDR3 here is CASSLAVSGTGANVLTF. DNA of the CDR3: TGTGCCAGCAGCTTAGCGGTTTCCGGGACTGGGGCCAACGTCCTGACTTTC.

This sequence joins TRBV29-1 and TRBJ2-3, with 9 positions matching TRBD2. The CDR3 extends over 15 amino acids. Germline loops: CDR1 SQVTM, CDR2 ANQGSEA. With V trimmed by 6 bases and J by 3 bases, 10 bases remained unmatched. The CDR3 nucleotides are TGCAGCGTACGTCTTAGCGGGAGCAGGACAGATACGCAGTATTTT. It yields the protein CSVRLSGSRTDTQYF.

The genes are TRBV6-6 and TRBJ2-7; D gene uncertain. Trimming stripped 3 bases from V and 2 bases from J, with 14 bases between. CDR1 is MNHNY, CDR2 SVGAGI, per germline (reference sequence). CDR3 size: 15 residues. This CDR3 reads CASSYPPGGTYEQYF. The DNA for the CDR3 is TGTGCCAGCAGTTATCCCCCGGGTGGCACCTACGAGCAGTACTTC.

V usage is TRBV28 and J usage is TRBJ1-5; 8 bases align to TRBD1. The germline CDR1 and CDR2 sequences are MDHEN and SYDVKM. Germline trimming cut 3 bases from V and 3 bases from J; bases unmatched to any gene: 4. There are 15 residues in the CDR3. The CDR3 DNA is TGTGCCAGCAGTTTTCCGGGACAGGTCAATCAGCCCCAGCATTTT. It specifies CASSFPGQVNQPQHF.

V is TRBV6-4 and J is TRBJ2-7, with TRBD1 as a possible D gene (6 bases). Germline V gene data show CDR1 as MRHNA and CDR2 as SNTAGT. This CDR3 is built from 9 residues. CDR3 nucleotides: TGTGCCAGCAGTGAGGGGACACGGGTC. Protein: CASSEGTRV.

The chain links TRBV6-6 to TRBJ2-5; 15 bases fit TRBD2. Germline loops: CDR1 MNHNY, CDR2 SVGAGI (reference sequence). There are 15 residues in the CDR3. Trimming removed 5 bases from V and 4 bases from J; junction bases left unmatched: 2. CDR3 loop: CASSGTSGGLETQYF. As DNA, the CDR3 is TGTGCCAGCAGTGGGACTAGCGGGGGGTTAGAGACCCAGTACTTC.

This clone appeared once. V gene TRBV23-1 combines with J gene TRBJ1-2; D is unclear. TRBV23-1 is identified as an open reading frame with a role that is uncertain. CDR3 length equals 14 residues. Trimming stripped 0 bases from V and 5 bases from J, with 10 bases between. For the CDR3, the DNA is TGCGCCAGCAGTCAATCGGGGAGGGTTTATGGCTACACCTTC. Translating it yields CASSQSGRVYGYTF.

The chain recombines TRBV6-1 with TRBJ2-7; the D gene is possibly TRBD2 (7 bases). The CDR3 spans 15 residues. Germline V gene sequence: CDR1 MNHNS, CDR2 SASEGT. The germline V and J ends were trimmed by 2 bases and 5 bases, with 16 bases remaining between them. CDR3 nucleotides: TGTGCCAGCAGTGAATTGGGGGGGCCAGGGGACGAGCAGTACTTC. This translates into CASSELGGPGDEQYF.

The chain recombines TRBV6-5 with TRBJ2-5; D is unclear. V was shortened by 5 bases and J by 3 bases, with 7 bases between the two germline ends. CDR3 size: 12 residues. Germline loops: CDR1 MNHEY, CDR2 SVGAGI. CDR3 amino acids: CASSQDEETQYF. CDR3 nucleotides: TGTGCCAGCAGTCAGGATGAAGAGACCCAGTACTTC.

V and J are TRBV5-6 and TRBJ2-3; 10 positions match TRBD1. This CDR3 region has 14 residues. J gave up 4 bases and V 3 bases, and 2 bases lay outside the gene matches. Germline V gene sequence: CDR1 SGHDT, CDR2 YYEEEE. The chain's CDR3 is CASSWGTGADTQYF. The CDR3 coding sequence is TGTGCCAGCAGCTGGGGGACAGGGGCAGATACGCAGTATTTT.

This clone was seen a single time. The genes are TRBV9 and TRBJ2-7, with 7 bases fitting TRBD2. This CDR3 comprises 15 residues. Losses at the gene ends were 5 bases for V and 3 bases for J; bases not matched to a gene: 11. Germline V CDR1 and CDR2: SGDLS, YYNGEE. CDR3 in amino acids: CASSAGWLAVYEQYF. Here the CDR3 DNA reads TGTGCCAGCAGTGCCGGTTGGCTAGCGGTCTACGAGCAGTACTTC. The whole variable domain, filled in from reference TRBV9 and TRBJ2-7, reads DSGVTQTPKHLITATGQRVTLRCSPRSGDLSVYWYQQSLDQGLQFLIQYYNGEERAKGNILERFSAQQFPDLHSELNLSSLELGDSALYFCASSAGWLAVYEQYFGPGTRLTVT.

V usage is TRBV28 and J usage is TRBJ2-1, with D perhaps matching TRBD2 (6 bases). The CDR3 is made up of 13 amino acids. The germline V gene encodes CDR1 MDHEN and CDR2 SYDVKM. The ends were cut back, 4 bases at V and 7 bases at J, with 11 bases in the middle. The CDR3 nucleotides are TGTGCCAGCAGTTCCGGGGGTGGAAATGAGCAGTTCTTC. The encoded protein is CASSSGGGNEQFF.

The CDR3 region is CSAPGDIGYTF. The CDR3 DNA is TGCAGTGCCCCGGGGGATATAGGCTACACCTTC. The chain links TRBV20-1 to TRBJ1-2; D possibly corresponds to TRBD1 (5 bases). V lost 6 bases to trimming and J lost 8 bases, with 13 bases between them. CDR3 length: 11 amino acids. Germline V lookup: CDR1 DFQATT, CDR2 SNEGSKA (reference sequence).

J is TRBJ1-5 and V is TRBV2; D remains unclear. Germline CDR1 is SNHLY and CDR2 is FYNNEI. V lost 6 bases to trimming and J lost 1 base, with 13 bases between them. This CDR3 spans 15 amino acids. The CDR3 DNA is TGTGCCAGCAGGTTGATGAAGAGCAGCAATCAGCCCCAGCATTTT. Protein product: CASRLMKSSNQPQHF.

This clone was seen just once. This rearrangement joins TRBV7-8 to TRBJ1-4; D perhaps matches TRBD1 (5 bases). CDR1 is SGHVS and CDR2 is FQNEAQ in the germline V gene. The CDR3 length is 17 residues. V shed 1 base and J shed 2 bases, with 14 bases lying between them. The CDR3 loop is CASSLGAQGWTNEKLFF. CDR3 coding DNA: TGTGCCAGCAGCTTAGGGGCGCAGGGATGGACTAATGAAAAACTGTTTTTT.

The rearrangement joins TRBV19 to TRBJ2-1, with D perhaps matching TRBD2 (5 bases). Trimming shortened V by 4 bases and J by 10 bases, and 14 bases separated the two germline ends. The CDR3 is 13 residues long. Germline CDR1 is LNHDA and CDR2 is SQIVND (reference sequence). CDR3 in amino acids: CASSNGPPGEQFF. DNA for the CDR3: TGTGCCAGTAGTAACGGGCCTCCGGGGGAGCAGTTCTTC.

The sample holds one count of this clone. V and J are TRBV27 and TRBJ1-4, with D possibly being TRBD1 (5 bases). The ends were cut back, 6 bases at V and 13 bases at J, with 24 bases in the middle. This CDR3 has 15 amino acids. Germline CDR1 is MNHEY and CDR2 is SMNVEV (reference sequence). CDR3 sequence reads: CASRQHRGTNEVLFF. The CDR3, as DNA: TGTGCCAGCAGGCAACACCGGGGGACTAATGAGGTACTGTTTTTT.

This chain uses TRBV28 with TRBJ2-7, with 7 bases that match TRBD1. The CDR3 loop spans 12 amino acids. Germline CDR1 and CDR2: MDHEN and SYDVKM. With 6 bases clipped from V and 3 bases from J, the junction kept 2 bases outside the gene matches. CDR3 sequence: CASRGQYYEQYF. CDR3 nucleotide sequence: TGTGCCAGCAGGGGACAGTACTACGAGCAGTACTTC.

This sequence joins TRBV7-9 and TRBJ1-1; no clear D. The CDR3 totals 12 residues. Looked up from germline, CDR1 is SEHNR and CDR2 is FQNEAQ (reference sequence). V lost 3 bases, J lost 8 bases, and 10 bases lay in between. This CDR3 reads CASSFSGMEAFF. The CDR3 nucleotides read TGTGCCAGCAGCTTTTCGGGGATGGAAGCTTTCTTT.

The rearrangement uses TRBV28 and TRBJ2-7; possibly TRBD1 for D (5 bases). CDR1 and CDR2 from the germline V gene are MDHEN and SYDVKM. The germline V and J ends were trimmed by 5 bases and 2 bases, with 13 bases remaining between them. This CDR3 has 14 residues. The CDR3 DNA reads as TGTGCCAGCAGTACGGCGGACATCGCCTACGAGCAGTACTTC. Residues: CASSTADIAYEQYF.

The rearrangement uses TRBV4-1 and TRBJ2-7; D ambiguous. This CDR3 is 15 amino acids long. V lost 0 bases and J lost 3, with 12 bases in between. Germline V gives CDR1 MGHRA, CDR2 YSYEKL. The DNA for the CDR3 is TGCGCCAGCAGCCAAGAAGCCGGCGGAAGCTACGAGCAGTACTTC. Protein: CASSQEAGGSYEQYF.

The CDR3 nucleotides read TGCGCCAGCAGCCTAAGGGAGGGGCTCGAGAGCTCCTACGAGCAGTACTTC. Translating it yields CASSLREGLESSYEQYF. The V gene is TRBV4-1, the J gene TRBJ2-7; 7 nucleotides match TRBD2. In germline, CDR1 is MGHRA, CDR2 YSYEKL. This CDR3 contains 17 residues. V shed 4 bases and J 0 bases; nucleotides not matched to a gene: 12.

CDR3 bases: TGCAGCGTTGAATACGGCGACAGCCAGTCCTACGAGCAGTACTTC. Encoded protein: CSVEYGDSQSYEQYF. This chain uses TRBV29-1 with TRBJ2-7, with D perhaps matching TRBD1 (5 bases). The CDR3 runs to 15 residues. V lost 2 bases, J lost 1 base, and 15 bases lay in between. Germline CDR1 is SQVTM and CDR2 is ANQGSEA.

CDR3 sequence reads: CASRLLAGAPKNTQYF. DNA of the CDR3: TGTGCCAGCAGACTGTTAGCGGGAGCCCCCAAAAATACGCAGTATTTT. This rearrangement joins TRBV27 to TRBJ2-3; 9 nucleotides match TRBD2. Germline assignment: CDR1 MNHEY and CDR2 SMNVEV (reference sequence). V lost 6 bases to trimming and J lost 7 bases; unmatched junction nucleotides: 14. The CDR3 totals 16 residues.

The chain combines TRBV5-6 with TRBJ2-7; TRBD1 agrees at 9 bases. The trim removed 0 bases at V and 0 bases at J, leaving 4 bases unmatched. The CDR3 sequence is 16 residues long. Germline CDR1 SGHDT, CDR2 YYEEEE. In DNA form, the CDR3 reads TGTGCCAGCAGCTTGGAAGGGACAGGGAACTCCTACGAGCAGTACTTC. It is translated as CASSLEGTGNSYEQYF.